This T cell receptor beta chain was sequenced in a study of technical replicates of blood from a handful of donors. The germline CDR1 and CDR2 sequences are MNHEY and SVGAGI. Trimming stripped 5 bases from V and 5 bases from J, with 15 bases between. This CDR3 contains 14 residues. Measured with immunoSEQ multiplex PCR; TCRdb has only the in-frame clones, and not every one. Here the sample spans some 87,000 clones, 85% to 95% being singletons. The sample comprised T cells isolated from PBMCs. The chain carries TRBV6-5 and TRBJ1-2, with D unresolved. This sequence originates from a human donor in good health. CDR3 sequence reads: CASSNPLELYGYTF. In nucleotides, the CDR3 is TGTGCCAGCAGTAACCCCCTGGAGCTTTATGGCTACACCTTC.